This T cell receptor (beta chain) was found in a study of hypomethylating agent response in myelodysplastic syndrome (dated by TCRdb to 2020 to 2022). About the investigation overall: The hypomethylating agent given was azacitidine in about 75% of the 11 patients and decitabine in 3 of 11 patients. Among the myelodysplastic syndrome patients in the cohort, several were male and 2 were female. The most frequent mutation was TET2, found in about 50% of the 11 patients. Response was defined as complete response or hematologic improvement, and patients who met neither criterion were classified as non-responders. On average the patients were around 75 +/- 6.5 years old, and a diploid cytogenetic profile was seen most often. Six or seven patients had a response of complete response or hematologic improvement, and roughly 5 patients did not respond. The full study reports these points: A possible recognition of novel MDS antigens by the shared GLIPH2 clusters was not confirmed and needs experimental validation. Because the healthy control donors and the MDS patients were not matched by age, the comparison between MDS and healthy samples could have been affected. Only 11 patients were analyzed, so the cohort was small. After treatment with a hypomethylating agent, no significant changes in richness, rarefaction diversity or clonality were seen, whether all patients were considered together or each response group separately. Novel clonotypes emerged more often in responders, while non-responders showed more contracted clonotypes after treatment.

Bulk bone marrow was analyzed, and T-cell subsets were not sorted. Bone marrow from some 10 myelodysplastic syndrome patients was immunosequenced for TCR beta CDR3 regions before and after hypomethylating agent therapy. To track the repertoire longitudinally, every patient provided one baseline bone marrow along with two to three bone marrows taken at different post-treatment timepoints. Genomic DNA was extracted from whole bone marrow, and quality was checked by TapeStation, NanoDrop OneC and PicoGreen assays. The CDR3 measures 12 amino acids from cysteine to phenylalanine. CDR3 DNA is the only sequence kept; it has 36 bases, read in frame from the first base. The CDR1 and CDR2 encoded by the germline V gene are SNHLY and FYNNEI. V has 8 bases trimmed and J has 6 bases trimmed; junction bases matching no gene number 5. The library was prepared using the immunoSEQ multiplex PCR assay. Survey resolution was applied, with two replicates of approximately 200 ng each being run for a total of about 400 ng of DNA per sample. Rearranged TCRB sequences in genomic DNA were detected with the hsTCRB kit, which uses multiplex PCR primers directed at V and J genes. To amplify the CDR3 region, the first PCR ran for around 30 cycles with the QIAGEN Multiplex PCR Kit. A second PCR of roughly 8 cycles attached sample barcodes and Illumina adapters to each replicate. Quantification of the pooled libraries was done with a QuantStudio 6 and the KAPA library quantification kit. About 15 pM of pooled libraries was sequenced on an Illumina MiSeq using 156-cycle single-end reads plus a 15-cycle index read. In the paper's pipeline: VDJdb annotation flagged approximately 1.8% of fewer than 200,000 unique clonotypes as previously reported viral-epitope-specific. The immunoSEQ Data Assistant and immunoSEQ Analyzer converted raw reads into normalized, annotated TCRB repertoires. Clonotypes were analyzed with BioAnalyzer and version 0.6.5 of the immunarch R package. Every repertoire was downsampled to the clone count of the smallest repertoire before richness was estimated. Clonotypes were sorted into expanded, contracted or novel categories with Fisher's exact tests, where novel meant the clonotype had zero frequency before treatment. Significantly changed CDR3 beta sequences were clustered with GLIPH2 at simulation_depth=1000 and kmer_min_depth=3, and CDR3s shorter than five residues were left out. TCRdb limited this immuneACCESS table to in-frame rearrangements with V and J called. A share of clones is missing; checked studies link under half to unresolved V genes, and the rest is unexplained. V and J calls and clone size are copied from that table; D and trimming were computed from the DNA. Present in this sample are 2,500 to 3,500 clones, roughly 84% of which were seen just once. In total, the top ten clones hold over 25% of the sample.

Note on this clone: Its antigen is unknown. Base qualities were left out, and no much larger clone turns up one base away.

Sequenced here: bone marrow, sampled before or after starting hypomethylating agent treatment for myelodysplastic syndrome (not recorded which). The rearrangement combines TRBV2 with TRBJ2-3, with 7 bases in between that match TRBD1. The sequence was collected from a human donor with myelodysplastic syndrome. The CDR3 is CASSVRGDTQYF. The sequenced DNA is TGTGCCAGCTCTGTCAGGGGGGATACGCAGTATTTT. With the portions outside the CDR3 filled from the reference TRBV2 and TRBJ2-3 genes, the complete variable region becomes EPEVTQTPSHQVTQMGQEVILRCVPISNHLYFYWYRQILGQKVEFLVSFYNNEISEKSEIFDDQFSVERPDGSNFTLKIRSTKLEDSAMYFCASSVRGDTQYFGPGTRLTVL.